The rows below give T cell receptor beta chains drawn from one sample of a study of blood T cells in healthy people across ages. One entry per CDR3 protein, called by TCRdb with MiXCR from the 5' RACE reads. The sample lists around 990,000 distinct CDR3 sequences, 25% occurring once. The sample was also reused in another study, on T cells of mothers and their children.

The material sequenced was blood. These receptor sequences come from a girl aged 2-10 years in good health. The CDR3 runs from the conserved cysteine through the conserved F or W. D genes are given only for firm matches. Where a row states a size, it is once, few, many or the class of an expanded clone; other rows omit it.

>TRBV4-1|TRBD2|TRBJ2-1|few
TGCGCCAGCAGCCAAGAGGGACTAACCCGTCAGCAGTTCTTC
CASSQEGLTRQQFF
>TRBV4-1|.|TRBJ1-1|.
TGCGCCAGCAGCCTAGATACACAGAACACTGAAGCTTTCTTT
CASSLDTQNTEAFF
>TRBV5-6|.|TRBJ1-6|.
TGTGCCAGCAGTTCCGGGACCCCTTCGCAATCACCCCTCCACTTT
CASSSGTPSQSPLHF
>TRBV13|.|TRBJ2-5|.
TGTGCCAGCAGCTTCCCTGGGGTACGGACCCAGTACTTC
CASSFPGVRTQYF
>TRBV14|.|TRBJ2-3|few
TGTGCCAGCAGCCAAGACATAGGCGGGACGCAGTATTTT
CASSQDIGGTQYF
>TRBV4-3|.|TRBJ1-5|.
TGCGCCAGCAGCCAAGAACCGTTCAATCAGCCCCAGCATTTT
CASSQEPFNQPQHF
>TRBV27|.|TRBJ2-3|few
TGTGCCAGCAGCAGTCTAGGAGCAGATACGCAGTATTTT
CASSSLGADTQYF
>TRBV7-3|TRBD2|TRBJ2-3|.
TGTGCCAGCAGCCCCGGGGTAGCGGGAGGAGATACGCAGTATTTT
CASSPGVAGGDTQYF
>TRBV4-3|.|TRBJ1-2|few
TGCGCCAGCAGCCAAGATAGGGGGTTAGGCGGCTACACCTTC
CASSQDRGLGGYTF
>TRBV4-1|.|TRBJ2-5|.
TGCGCCAGCAGCCAAGTTCCCCAGCGGGTATGGGAGACCCAGTACTTC
CASSQVPQRVWETQYF
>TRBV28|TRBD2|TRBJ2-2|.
TGTGCCAGCAGCCCCGGGACTAGGGGTGTCACCGGGGAGCTGTTTTTT
CASSPGTRGVTGELFF
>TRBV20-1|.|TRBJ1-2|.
TGCAGTGCTGCCCAGACAAACTATGGCTACACCTTC
CSAAQTNYGYTF
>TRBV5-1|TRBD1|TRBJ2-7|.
TGCGCCAGCACCGTAGGGACAGGGTACGAGCAGTACTTC
CASTVGTGYEQYF
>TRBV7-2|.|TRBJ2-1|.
TGTGCCAGCAGCGTGACAGCTTACAATGAGCAGTTCTTC
CASSVTAYNEQFF
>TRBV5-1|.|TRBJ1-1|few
TGCGCCAGCAGCCATCGGGGCGGCACGGCCACTGAAGCTTTCTTT
CASSHRGGTATEAFF
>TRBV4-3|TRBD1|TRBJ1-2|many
TGCGCCAGCAGCCGCGGACAGGGTGATGGCTACACCTTC
CASSRGQGDGYTF
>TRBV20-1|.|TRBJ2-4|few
TGCAGTGCTAGAGATGAACAGGGTCGTTTAGCCAAAAACATTCAGTACTTC
CSARDEQGRLAKNIQYF
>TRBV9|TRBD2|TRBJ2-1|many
TGTGCCAGCAGCGAGAGCGGGGGGACCGGCAATGAGCAGTTCTTC
CASSESGGTGNEQFF
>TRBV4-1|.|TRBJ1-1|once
TGCGCCAGCAGCCCCCCCCGGGGGGCAGCTTTCTTT
CASSPPRGAAFF
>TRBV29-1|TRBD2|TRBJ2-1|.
TGCAGCGTTGAACGGCGGGAGAGAGTCAATGAGCAGTTCTTC
CSVERRERVNEQFF
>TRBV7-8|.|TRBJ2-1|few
TGTGCCACGGGGAGACTTAACAATGAGCAGTTCTTC
CATGRLNNEQFF
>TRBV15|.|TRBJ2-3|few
TGTGCCACCAGCAGGGGATCAACTAGACCCTCTAGCACAGATACGCAGTATTTT
CATSRGSTRPSSTDTQYF
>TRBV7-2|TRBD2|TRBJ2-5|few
TGTGCCAGCAGCGGACTAGCGGGCCCCGGAGAGACCCAGTACTTC
CASSGLAGPGETQYF
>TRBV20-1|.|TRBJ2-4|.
TGCAGTGTCGAAGGGAAAAACATTCAGTACTTC
CSVEGKNIQYF
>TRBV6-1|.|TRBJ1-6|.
TGTGCCAGCAGTGGCTCCGGGACGGCGATTTCACCCCTCCACTTT
CASSGSGTAISPLHF
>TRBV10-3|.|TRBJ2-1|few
TGTGCCATCAGCTCAGACAGCGAGGGATTCAATGAGCAGTTCTTC
CAISSDSEGFNEQFF
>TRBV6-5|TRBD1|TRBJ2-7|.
TGTGCCAGCAGTTCGCCGGGACAGGGATCCGAGCAGTACTTC
CASSSPGQGSEQYF
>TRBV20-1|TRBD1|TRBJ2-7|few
TGCAGTGCTAGTGTGGACAGGGTACGGAACGAGCAGTACTTC
CSASVDRVRNEQYF
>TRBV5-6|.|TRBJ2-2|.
TGTGCCAGCAGCTTGAATGTCGGAGCCTACTACACCGGGGAGCTGTTTTTT
CASSLNVGAYYTGELFF
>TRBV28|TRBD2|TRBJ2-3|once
TGTGCCAGCAGTTCTACAGGACTAGCGGGATACACAGATACGCAGTATTTT
CASSSTGLAGYTDTQYF
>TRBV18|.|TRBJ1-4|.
TGTGCCAGCTCACCACCCCACAGCCCAACTAATGAAAAACTGTTTTTT
CASSPPHSPTNEKLFF
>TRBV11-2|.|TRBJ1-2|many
TGTGCCAGCAGCCGCTCGGGGGGGGCCGGTGGCTACACCTTC
CASSRSGGAGGYTF
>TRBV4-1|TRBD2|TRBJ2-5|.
TGCGCCAGCAGCCAACCGGGAGGTGGGGAGACCCAGTACTTC
CASSQPGGGETQYF
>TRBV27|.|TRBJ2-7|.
TGTGCCACCCAAAACAGGGATTTCTACGAGCAGTACTTC
CATQNRDFYEQYF
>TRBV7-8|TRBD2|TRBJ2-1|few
TGTGCCAGCAGCTTAGAGTGGGGGCTTAGCGGGGTCTCCTACAATGAGCAGTTCTTC
CASSLEWGLSGVSYNEQFF
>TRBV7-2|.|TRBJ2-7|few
TGTGCCAGCTCACCCCAATACGAGCAGTACTTC
CASSPQYEQYF
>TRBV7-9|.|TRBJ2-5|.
TGTGCCAGCAGTCGCATTCCTGGGACGGGGCCCAGTGAGCAGTACTTC
CASSRIPGTGPSEQYF